Given below is one T cell receptor (beta chain) in context. Its specific antigen is unknown. The input lacks base qualities; no much larger clone sits a single base away. Each collaborating institution followed its own protocols to collect whole blood in K2EDTA tubes. For TCRbeta analysis, collaborators shipped samples in one of three forms: frozen whole blood, isolated PBMCs, or DNA extracted from either of those sample types. The record originates from a study of blood T cell repertoires in COVID-19 (dated by TCRdb to 2019 to 2021). Some background on the complete study: Samples from collaborators originated in the United States, Italy and Spain and spanned both the acute and convalescent phases of COVID-19. The prospective study material was composed of cDNA or gDNA derived from T cells, B-cell-depleted T cells, or PBMCs. The dataset comprised deeply sampled blood TCRbeta repertoires from subjects exposed to, actively infected with, or recovered from COVID-19. The repertoires were released in a freely available public database meant as a resource for research on the immune response to SARS-CoV-2. Samples were obtained from the ongoing ImmuneRACE study (first 160 participants) and from about 1,300 subjects provided by 6 global collaborators. Sample metadata almost always included a de-identified subject ID, COVID-19 status, age in years and sex. Where available, HLA class I and class II types were taken from metadata supplied by the sample provider and were not determined by assay-based typing. Beyond this particular receptor, the publication reports: Clinical and demographic metadata were provided uncurated, with the amount varying by source and participant.

TCRbeta CDR3 regions were amplified from genomic DNA by means of the immunoSEQ Assay, a bias-controlled multiplex PCR. The original methods were these. The number of nucleated cells in each sample was estimated from the amplification of reference gene primers within the assay. Sequence reads were collapsed and filtered to measure the absolute abundance of every unique TCRbeta CDR3 rearrangement. For each sample, productive Simpson clonality was calculated as the square root of Simpson's diversity index across productive rearrangements. This is the immuneACCESS table as TCRdb keeps it, with only in-frame sequences that have V and J called. A part of the clones is gone; compared with another copy, unresolved V genes explain less than half, and the rest is unexplained. Clone size and the V and J calls come from that table; the DNA yielded D and trimming. This sample gives around 140,000 clones in total; 84% of them show up just once. The top ten clones comprise approximately 1.5% of the sample.

For this chain, trimming is 5 bases at the V end and 9 bases at the J end, and the number of junction bases without a gene match is 8. CDR1 and CDR2 were assigned from the germline V gene as SQVTM and ANQGSEA. The CDR3 contains 14 residues, cysteine and phenylalanine counted. Of all the DNA, just the CDR3 is kept, 42 bases in frame from base 1. Sequencing was carried out using peripheral blood. The rearranged segments are TRBV29-1 and TRBJ1-6; 9 bases in the junction line up with TRBD1. This clonotype was obtained from a man in his sixties with acute or convalescent COVID-19. The nucleotides are TGCAGCGTTAGGACAGGGGAGGCTACTTCACCCCTCCACTTT. Its protein product is CSVRTGEATSPLHF.